This is a list of T cell receptor beta chains from one sample in a study of regulatory T cells in long-lasting Graves disease. Via MiXCR, TCRdb re-called the multiplex PCR reads, giving one row per CDR3 protein. This table holds 400,000 to 500,000 distinct CDR3 sequences, less than 15% found once. This sample also belongs to another study, concerning T cells in Graves' hyperthyroidism and ophthalmopathy.

Sample: peripheral blood mononuclear cells (PBMCs), taken at new diagnosis, from a patient treated with antithyroid drugs. These receptors all come from a woman aged 45 to 65 with Graves disease. The CDR3 runs from the conserved cysteine through the conserved F or W. The order of the fields is CDR3 protein, CDR3 DNA, D gene, clone size, V gene, J gene. A D gene is named only where the DNA matches it firmly. Where a row states a size, it is once, few, many or the class of an expanded clone; other rows omit it.

cdr3_aa: CASRFSGSTHNEQFF; cdr3_nt: TGTGCCAGCAGGTTTAGCGGGAGTACCCACAATGAGCAGTTCTTC; d_call: TRBD2; clone_size: NA; v_call: TRBV12-3/TRBV12-4; j_call: TRBJ2-1
cdr3_aa: CASSASGTTAYEQYF; cdr3_nt: TGTGCCAGTAGTGCTTCCGGGACAACTGCCTACGAGCAGTACTTC; d_call: NA; clone_size: NA; v_call: TRBV19; j_call: TRBJ2-7
cdr3_aa: CASSVGVNGLEQYF; cdr3_nt: TGTGCCAGCAGCGTAGGAGTTAACGGGCTCGAGCAGTACTTC; d_call: NA; clone_size: NA; v_call: TRBV9; j_call: TRBJ2-7
cdr3_aa: CASSLYPPQTGSNQPQHF; cdr3_nt: TGTGCCAGCAGTTTATATCCTCCCCAAACAGGGAGCAATCAGCCCCAGCATTTT; d_call: NA; clone_size: NA; v_call: TRBV27; j_call: TRBJ1-5
cdr3_aa: CASSPIAGGNQPQHF; cdr3_nt: TGTGCCAGCTCACCCATCGCAGGGGGCAATCAGCCCCAGCATTTT; d_call: NA; clone_size: NA; v_call: TRBV18; j_call: TRBJ1-5
cdr3_aa: CASSSDRRVDTGELFF; cdr3_nt: TGCGCCAGCAGCTCGGACAGACGCGTGGACACCGGGGAGCTGTTTTTT; d_call: NA; clone_size: many; v_call: TRBV5-1; j_call: TRBJ2-2
cdr3_aa: CASKTGTGNTGELFF; cdr3_nt: TGTGCCAGTAAAACCGGGACAGGGAACACCGGGGAGCTGTTTTTT; d_call: TRBD1; clone_size: NA; v_call: TRBV19; j_call: TRBJ2-2
cdr3_aa: CASSVGIGSSSYEQYF; cdr3_nt: TGTGCCAGCAGCGTAGGGATCGGGAGTAGCTCCTACGAGCAGTACTTC; d_call: NA; clone_size: few; v_call: TRBV9; j_call: TRBJ2-7
cdr3_aa: CASSALAGDYNEQFF; cdr3_nt: TGTGCCAGCTCGGCACTAGCGGGAGATTATAATGAGCAGTTCTTC; d_call: TRBD2; clone_size: many; v_call: TRBV18; j_call: TRBJ2-1
cdr3_aa: CASSPRRGHEQFF; cdr3_nt: TGTGCCAGCAGCCCACGACGGGGCCATGAGCAGTTCTTC; d_call: NA; clone_size: many; v_call: TRBV7-9; j_call: TRBJ2-1
cdr3_aa: CASSEAEQGYNQPQHF; cdr3_nt: TGTGCCAGCAGTGAAGCGGAACAGGGGTACAATCAGCCCCAGCATTTT; d_call: TRBD1; clone_size: many; v_call: TRBV2; j_call: TRBJ1-5
cdr3_aa: CAISVGGRGIYNEQFF; cdr3_nt: TGTGCCATCAGTGTTGGCGGGAGAGGGATATACAATGAGCAGTTCTTC; d_call: TRBD2; clone_size: many; v_call: TRBV10-3; j_call: TRBJ2-1
cdr3_aa: CASSLQGHQETQYF; cdr3_nt: TGTGCCAGCAGCCTACAGGGGCACCAAGAGACCCAGTACTTC; d_call: TRBD1; clone_size: many; v_call: TRBV12-3/TRBV12-4; j_call: TRBJ2-5
cdr3_aa: CASTPGTSGSYEQYF; cdr3_nt: TGTGCCAGTACCCCCGGGACTAGCGGGAGCTACGAGCAGTACTTC; d_call: TRBD2; clone_size: NA; v_call: TRBV19; j_call: TRBJ2-7
cdr3_aa: CASSSTGVGSYEQYF; cdr3_nt: TGTGCCAGCAGTTCCACAGGGGTAGGCTCCTACGAGCAGTACTTC; d_call: TRBD1; clone_size: many; v_call: TRBV28; j_call: TRBJ2-7
cdr3_aa: CASSLDPGGHEQFF; cdr3_nt: TGTGCCAGCAGCTTAGATCCGGGGGGCCATGAGCAGTTCTTC; d_call: NA; clone_size: NA; v_call: TRBV11-2; j_call: TRBJ2-1
cdr3_aa: CASTPYENTEAFF; cdr3_nt: TGCGCCAGCACACCTTACGAGAACACTGAAGCTTTCTTT; d_call: NA; clone_size: NA; v_call: TRBV10-2; j_call: TRBJ1-1
cdr3_aa: CASSLAVDEQYF; cdr3_nt: TGTGCCAGCAGTTTAGCCGTCGACGAGCAGTACTTC; d_call: NA; clone_size: many; v_call: TRBV28; j_call: TRBJ2-7
cdr3_aa: CASSTPRTSGRGWTGELFF; cdr3_nt: TGTGCCAGCAGCACCCCTCGGACTAGCGGGAGAGGTTGGACCGGGGAGCTGTTTTTT; d_call: TRBD2; clone_size: many; v_call: TRBV12-3/TRBV12-4; j_call: TRBJ2-2
cdr3_aa: CASRHTNSNQPQHF; cdr3_nt: TGTGCCAGCAGGCATACTAATAGCAATCAGCCCCAGCATTTT; d_call: NA; clone_size: many; v_call: TRBV12-3/TRBV12-4; j_call: TRBJ1-5
cdr3_aa: CASSQTGGAYNEQFF; cdr3_nt: TGCGCCAGCAGCCAAACAGGGGGCGCATACAATGAGCAGTTCTTC; d_call: TRBD1; clone_size: NA; v_call: TRBV5-1; j_call: TRBJ2-1
cdr3_aa: CASRTGPQETQYF; cdr3_nt: TGTGCCAGCAGGACAGGGCCTCAAGAGACCCAGTACTTC; d_call: TRBD1; clone_size: many; v_call: TRBV28; j_call: TRBJ2-5
cdr3_aa: CASSLAEGDTEAFF; cdr3_nt: TGCGCCAGCAGCTTGGCCGAAGGGGACACTGAAGCTTTCTTT; d_call: NA; clone_size: many; v_call: TRBV5-1; j_call: TRBJ1-1
cdr3_aa: CSVEGRRGADEQYF; cdr3_nt: TGCAGCGTTGAAGGACGCAGGGGCGCGGACGAGCAGTACTTC; d_call: NA; clone_size: many; v_call: TRBV29-1; j_call: TRBJ2-7
cdr3_aa: CASSPPGWASGRPNEQYF; cdr3_nt: TGTGCCAGCTCACCACCGGGGTGGGCTAGCGGGAGGCCAAACGAGCAGTACTTC; d_call: TRBD2; clone_size: NA; v_call: TRBV18; j_call: TRBJ2-7
cdr3_aa: CASSSSDRGRGTEAFF; cdr3_nt: TGTGCCAGCAGCTCCTCGGACAGGGGGCGGGGCACTGAAGCTTTCTTT; d_call: TRBD1; clone_size: many; v_call: TRBV11-2; j_call: TRBJ1-1
cdr3_aa: CASTKTGGVTRAYEQYF; cdr3_nt: TGTGCCTCCACAAAGACAGGGGGAGTTACAAGGGCCTACGAGCAGTACTTC; d_call: TRBD1; clone_size: few; v_call: TRBV30; j_call: TRBJ2-7
cdr3_aa: CAGRTSFLAGELFF; cdr3_nt: TGTGCCGGCAGGACTAGTTTTCTTGCCGGGGAGCTGTTTTTT; d_call: TRBD2; clone_size: NA; v_call: TRBV10-3; j_call: TRBJ2-2
cdr3_aa: CASSRVTMGTQYF; cdr3_nt: TGTGCCAGCAGCCGCGTCACTATGGGGACCCAGTACTTC; d_call: NA; clone_size: NA; v_call: TRBV3-1; j_call: TRBJ2-5
cdr3_aa: CASSVAVNTEAFF; cdr3_nt: TGTGCCAGCAGCGTAGCCGTGAACACTGAAGCTTTCTTT; d_call: NA; clone_size: many; v_call: TRBV9; j_call: TRBJ1-1
cdr3_aa: CASSINPGLAGFEQFF; cdr3_nt: TGTGCCAGTAGTATCAACCCGGGACTAGCGGGTTTTGAGCAGTTCTTC; d_call: TRBD2; clone_size: NA; v_call: TRBV19; j_call: TRBJ2-1
cdr3_aa: CASSDGATSGRLGQETQYF; cdr3_nt: TGTGCCAGCAGTGATGGCGCGACTAGCGGGAGGCTGGGGCAGGAGACCCAGTACTTC; d_call: TRBD2; clone_size: many; v_call: TRBV11-2; j_call: TRBJ2-5
cdr3_aa: CASSTRGGGNTIYF; cdr3_nt: TGTGCCAGCAGCACGAGGGGGGGCGGAAACACCATATATTTT; d_call: NA; clone_size: many; v_call: TRBV28; j_call: TRBJ1-3
cdr3_aa: CASSWTSGANYEQYF; cdr3_nt: TGTGCCAGCAGCTGGACTAGCGGGGCCAACTACGAGCAGTACTTC; d_call: TRBD2; clone_size: many; v_call: TRBV5-5; j_call: TRBJ2-7
cdr3_aa: CASSGLAGADTQYF; cdr3_nt: TGTGCCAGCTCTGGACTAGCGGGAGCAGATACGCAGTATTTT; d_call: TRBD2; clone_size: NA; v_call: TRBV2; j_call: TRBJ2-3
cdr3_aa: CASSQSGAVVGNTIYF; cdr3_nt: TGTGCCAGCAGCCAATCGGGGGCCGTTGTCGGAAACACCATATATTTT; d_call: NA; clone_size: few; v_call: TRBV3-1; j_call: TRBJ1-3
cdr3_aa: CASSHGGGLAGETQYF; cdr3_nt: TGTGCCAGCAGCCACGGGGGGGGACTAGCGGGAGAGACCCAGTACTTC; d_call: TRBD2; clone_size: few; v_call: TRBV7-9; j_call: TRBJ2-5
cdr3_aa: CASTNPGTGGSTEAFF; cdr3_nt: TGTGCCAGCACCAATCCCGGGACAGGGGGCAGCACTGAAGCTTTCTTT; d_call: TRBD1; clone_size: many; v_call: TRBV28; j_call: TRBJ1-1
cdr3_aa: CASSLGGRDMETQYF; cdr3_nt: TGTGCCAGCAGCTTAGGTGGCAGGGATATGGAGACCCAGTACTTC; d_call: NA; clone_size: few; v_call: TRBV11-2; j_call: TRBJ2-5
cdr3_aa: CASSLARGMIDEKLFF; cdr3_nt: TGTGCCAGCAGCTTAGCGCGGGGGATGATAGATGAAAAACTGTTTTTT; d_call: NA; clone_size: NA; v_call: TRBV7-8; j_call: TRBJ1-4
cdr3_aa: CASSQSWTGDPYEQYF; cdr3_nt: TGTGCCAGCAGCCAAAGCTGGACAGGGGATCCCTACGAGCAGTACTTC; d_call: TRBD1; clone_size: NA; v_call: TRBV3-1; j_call: TRBJ2-7
cdr3_aa: CASSSQPGTEGKLFF; cdr3_nt: TGCGCCAGCAGCTCTCAACCCGGGACGGAAGGAAAACTGTTTTTT; d_call: NA; clone_size: many; v_call: TRBV5-1; j_call: TRBJ1-4
cdr3_aa: CASSLYPGLAGGEQYF; cdr3_nt: TGTGCCAGCAGTTTATACCCGGGACTAGCGGGAGGCGAGCAGTACTTC; d_call: TRBD2; clone_size: many; v_call: TRBV27; j_call: TRBJ2-7
cdr3_aa: CASRSTSGDNEQFF; cdr3_nt: TGTGCCAGCAGATCCACTAGCGGAGACAATGAGCAGTTCTTC; d_call: TRBD2; clone_size: NA; v_call: TRBV6-1; j_call: TRBJ2-1
cdr3_aa: CASQGTDTQYF; cdr3_nt: TGTGCCAGCCAGGGTACAGATACGCAGTATTTT; d_call: NA; clone_size: few; v_call: TRBV7-3; j_call: TRBJ2-3